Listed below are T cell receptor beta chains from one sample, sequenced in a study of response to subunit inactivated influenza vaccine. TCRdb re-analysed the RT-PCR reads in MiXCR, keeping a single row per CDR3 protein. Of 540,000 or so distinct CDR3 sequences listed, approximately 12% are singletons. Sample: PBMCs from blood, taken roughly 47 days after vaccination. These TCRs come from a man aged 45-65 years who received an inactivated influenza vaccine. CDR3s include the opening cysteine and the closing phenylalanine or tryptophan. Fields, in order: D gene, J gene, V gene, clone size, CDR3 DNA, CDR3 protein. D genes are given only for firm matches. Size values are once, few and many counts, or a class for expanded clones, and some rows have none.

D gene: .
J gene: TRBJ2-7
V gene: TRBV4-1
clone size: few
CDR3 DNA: TGCGCCAGCAGCCAAGAACAGACCTTCTACGAGCAGTACTTC
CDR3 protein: CASSQEQTFYEQYF

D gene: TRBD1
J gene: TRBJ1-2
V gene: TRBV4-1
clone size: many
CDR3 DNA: TGCGCCAGCAGCAGGGACAGGGGGGATTATGGCTACACCTTC
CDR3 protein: CASSRDRGDYGYTF

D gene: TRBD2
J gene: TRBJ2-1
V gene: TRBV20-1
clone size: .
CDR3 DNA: TGCAGTGCTAGAGATGGCAGCGGGAGGGCCTCCGAGCAGTTCTTC
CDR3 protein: CSARDGSGRASEQFF

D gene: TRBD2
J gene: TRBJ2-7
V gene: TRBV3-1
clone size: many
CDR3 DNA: TGTGCCAGCAGCCAAGATCCCGGGGGGGGACAGCAGTACTTC
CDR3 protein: CASSQDPGGGQQYF

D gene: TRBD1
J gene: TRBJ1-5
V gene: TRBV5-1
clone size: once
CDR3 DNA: TGCGCCAGCAGCCCCCGCCCGGGACAGGGGGATCAGCCCCAGCATTTT
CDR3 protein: CASSPRPGQGDQPQHF

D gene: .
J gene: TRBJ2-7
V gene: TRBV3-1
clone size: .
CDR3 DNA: TGTGCCAGCAGCCAGGGGCCGTCGTATTACGAGCAGTACTTC
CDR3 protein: CASSQGPSYYEQYF

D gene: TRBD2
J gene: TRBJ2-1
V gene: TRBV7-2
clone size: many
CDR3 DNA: TGTGCCAGCAGCCTAGGGACTAGCGGGAGGTACAATGAGCAGTTCTTC
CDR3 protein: CASSLGTSGRYNEQFF

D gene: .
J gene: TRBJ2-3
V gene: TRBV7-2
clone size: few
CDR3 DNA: TGTGCCAGCAGCCGCACGGCGGCCACGCAGTATTTT
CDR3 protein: CASSRTAATQYF

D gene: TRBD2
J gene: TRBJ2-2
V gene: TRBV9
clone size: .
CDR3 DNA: TGTGCCAGCAGCGCATCCCCCGGGACTAGCGGCACCGGGGAGCTGTTTTTT
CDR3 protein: CASSASPGTSGTGELFF

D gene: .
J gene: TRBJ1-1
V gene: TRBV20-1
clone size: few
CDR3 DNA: TGCAGTGCTAGAGATCGGGGGGAGAACACTGAAGCTTTCTTT
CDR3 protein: CSARDRGENTEAFF

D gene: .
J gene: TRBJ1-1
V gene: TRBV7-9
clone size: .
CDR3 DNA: TGTGCCAGCAGCTTAGCGGAGACAGAAACTGAAGCTTTCTTT
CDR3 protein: CASSLAETETEAFF

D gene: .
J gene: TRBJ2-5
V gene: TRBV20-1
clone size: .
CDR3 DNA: TGCAGTGCTAGAGATAGTGCTAGGGTTGGCGAGACCCAGTACTTC
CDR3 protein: CSARDSARVGETQYF

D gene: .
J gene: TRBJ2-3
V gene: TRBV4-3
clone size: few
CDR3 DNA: TGCGCCAGCAGCCAAGATGCGGCAAACACAGATACGCAGTATTTT
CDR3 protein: CASSQDAANTDTQYF

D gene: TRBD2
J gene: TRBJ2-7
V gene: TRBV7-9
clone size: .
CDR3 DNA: TGTGCCAGCACCGTCGGACTAGCTTCGGGGGAGCAGTACTTC
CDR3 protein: CASTVGLASGEQYF

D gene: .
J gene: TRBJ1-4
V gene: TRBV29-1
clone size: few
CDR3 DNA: TGCAGCGGGGGGAGGAATTTAGGGGAAAAACTGTTTTTT
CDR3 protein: CSGGRNLGEKLFF

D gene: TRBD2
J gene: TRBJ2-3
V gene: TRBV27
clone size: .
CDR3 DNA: TGTGCCAGCAGTTTATCGATAGCGGGCCTCGATACGCAGTATTTT
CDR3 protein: CASSLSIAGLDTQYF

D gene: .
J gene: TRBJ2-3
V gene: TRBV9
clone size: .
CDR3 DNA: TGTGCCAGCAGCGTAGGGGGGTCAGGTACGCAGTATTTT
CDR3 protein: CASSVGGSGTQYF

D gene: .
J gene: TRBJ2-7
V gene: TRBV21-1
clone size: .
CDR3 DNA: TGTGCCAGCAGCAAACATGGGGACAACTCCTACGAGCAGTACTTC
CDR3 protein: CASSKHGDNSYEQYF

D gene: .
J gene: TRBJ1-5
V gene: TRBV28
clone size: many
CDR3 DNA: TGTGCCAGCAGTTTGAGAGGGGAGGACAACCAGCCCCAGCATTTT
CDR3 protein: CASSLRGEDNQPQHF

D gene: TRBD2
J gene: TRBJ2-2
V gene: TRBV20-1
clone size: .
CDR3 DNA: TGCAGTGCTAGAGATAGTCTAGCGGTCGGAGTAGTTAGCGGGGAGCTGTTTTTT
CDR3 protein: CSARDSLAVGVVSGELFF

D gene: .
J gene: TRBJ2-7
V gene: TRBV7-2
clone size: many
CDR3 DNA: TGTGCCAGCAGCTTAAACAGGGTTTTGAGCGAGCAGTACTTC
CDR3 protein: CASSLNRVLSEQYF

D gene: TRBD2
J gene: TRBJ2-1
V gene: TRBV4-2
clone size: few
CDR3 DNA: TGTGCCAGCAGCCAAGGACTAGCGGGAGGGCCTAATGAGCAGTTCTTC
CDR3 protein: CASSQGLAGGPNEQFF

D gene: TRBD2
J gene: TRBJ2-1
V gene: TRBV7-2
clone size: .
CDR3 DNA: TGTGCCAGCAGCGCAACCGGGACTAGCTACGATGAGCAGTTCTTC
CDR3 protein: CASSATGTSYDEQFF

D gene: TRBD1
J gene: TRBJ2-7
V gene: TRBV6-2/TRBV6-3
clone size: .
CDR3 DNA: TGTGCCAGCTCCTTAGACGGGACAGTCTCCTACGAGCAGTACTTC
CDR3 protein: CASSLDGTVSYEQYF

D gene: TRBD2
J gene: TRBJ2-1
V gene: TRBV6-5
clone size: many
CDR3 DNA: TGTGCCAGCAGTTGGTCGGAACTAGCGGGAGTAGCGTTCTTC
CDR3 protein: CASSWSELAGVAFF

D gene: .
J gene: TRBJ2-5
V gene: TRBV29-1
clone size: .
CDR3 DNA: TGCAGCGCCGGCAGGGGGGGGGAGACCCAGTACTTC
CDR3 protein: CSAGRGGETQYF

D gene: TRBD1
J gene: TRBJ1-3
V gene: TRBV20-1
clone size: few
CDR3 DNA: TGCAGTGCCTCGGACAGGGGGCTGTTCGACACCATATATTTT
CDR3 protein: CSASDRGLFDTIYF